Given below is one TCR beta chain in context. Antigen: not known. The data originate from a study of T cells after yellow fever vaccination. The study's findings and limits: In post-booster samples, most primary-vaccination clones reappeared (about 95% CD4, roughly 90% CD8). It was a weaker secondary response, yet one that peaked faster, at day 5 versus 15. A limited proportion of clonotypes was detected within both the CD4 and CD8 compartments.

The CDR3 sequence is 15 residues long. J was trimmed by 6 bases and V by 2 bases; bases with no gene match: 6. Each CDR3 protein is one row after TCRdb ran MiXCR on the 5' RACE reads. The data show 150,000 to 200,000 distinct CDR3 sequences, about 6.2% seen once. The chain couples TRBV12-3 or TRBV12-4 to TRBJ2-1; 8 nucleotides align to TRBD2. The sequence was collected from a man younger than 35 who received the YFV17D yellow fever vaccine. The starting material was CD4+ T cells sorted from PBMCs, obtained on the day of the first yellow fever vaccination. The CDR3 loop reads CASSLLGLGPNEQFF. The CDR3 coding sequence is TGTGCCAGCAGTTTACTGGGACTAGGACCCAATGAGCAGTTCTTC.